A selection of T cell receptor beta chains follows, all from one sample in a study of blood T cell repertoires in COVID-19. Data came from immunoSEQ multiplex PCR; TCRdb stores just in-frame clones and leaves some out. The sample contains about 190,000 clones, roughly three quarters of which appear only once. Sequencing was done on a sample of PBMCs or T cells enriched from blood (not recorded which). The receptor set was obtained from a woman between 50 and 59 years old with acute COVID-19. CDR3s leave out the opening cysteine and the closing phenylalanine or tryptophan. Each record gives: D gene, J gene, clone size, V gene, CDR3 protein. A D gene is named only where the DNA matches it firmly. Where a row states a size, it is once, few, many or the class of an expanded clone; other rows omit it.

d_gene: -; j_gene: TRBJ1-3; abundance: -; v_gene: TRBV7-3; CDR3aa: ASSLKPRQRGNTIY
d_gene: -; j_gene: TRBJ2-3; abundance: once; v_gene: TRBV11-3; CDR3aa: ASTLGGPGDTQY
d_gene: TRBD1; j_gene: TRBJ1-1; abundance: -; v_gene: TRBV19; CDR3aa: ASTQLTGGNTEAF
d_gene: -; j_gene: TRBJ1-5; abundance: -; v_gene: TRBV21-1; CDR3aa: ASSTRSREPQH
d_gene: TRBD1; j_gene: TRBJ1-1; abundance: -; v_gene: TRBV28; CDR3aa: ASSPRPGRQGEQAF
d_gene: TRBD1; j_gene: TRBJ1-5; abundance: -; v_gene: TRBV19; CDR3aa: ASSTLPGTGDQPQH
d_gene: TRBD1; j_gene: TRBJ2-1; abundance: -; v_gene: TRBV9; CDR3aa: ASSVGTGLYNEQF
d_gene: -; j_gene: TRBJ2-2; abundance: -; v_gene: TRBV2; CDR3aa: ASSPPGIAGELF
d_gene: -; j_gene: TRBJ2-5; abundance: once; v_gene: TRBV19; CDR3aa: ASRSWTQEETQY
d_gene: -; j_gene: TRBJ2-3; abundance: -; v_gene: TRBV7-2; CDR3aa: ASSPEGLPTDTQY
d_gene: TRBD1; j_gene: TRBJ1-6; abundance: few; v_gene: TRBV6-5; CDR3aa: ASSFTGRGQSPLH
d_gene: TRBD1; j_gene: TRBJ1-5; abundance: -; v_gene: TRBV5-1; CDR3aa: ASSAGTGAGNQPQH
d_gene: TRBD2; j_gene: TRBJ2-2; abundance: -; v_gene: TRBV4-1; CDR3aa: ASSGAGGLATGELF
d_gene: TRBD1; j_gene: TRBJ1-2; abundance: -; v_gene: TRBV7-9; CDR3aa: ASSLPDLQGAPGGYT
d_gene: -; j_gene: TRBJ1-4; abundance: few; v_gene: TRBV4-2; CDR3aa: ASSQVGPQQNEKLF
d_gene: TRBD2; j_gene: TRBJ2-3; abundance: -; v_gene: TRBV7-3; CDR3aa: ASSISGGTDTQY
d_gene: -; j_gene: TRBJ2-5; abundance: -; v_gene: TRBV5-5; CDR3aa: ASSLRYSQETQY
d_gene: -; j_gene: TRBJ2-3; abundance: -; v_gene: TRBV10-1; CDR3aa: ASSGQTSTDTQY
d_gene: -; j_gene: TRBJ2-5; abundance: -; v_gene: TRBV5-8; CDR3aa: ASSLGQADQETQY
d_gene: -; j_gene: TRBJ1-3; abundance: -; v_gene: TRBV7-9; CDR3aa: ASARSGNTIY
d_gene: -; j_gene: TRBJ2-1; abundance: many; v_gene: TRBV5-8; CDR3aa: ASSFLGASSIIGEQF
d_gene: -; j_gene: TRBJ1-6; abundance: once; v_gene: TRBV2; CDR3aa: ASSQGWSPLH
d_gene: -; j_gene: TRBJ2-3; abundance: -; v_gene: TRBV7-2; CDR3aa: ASSYTGPDTQY
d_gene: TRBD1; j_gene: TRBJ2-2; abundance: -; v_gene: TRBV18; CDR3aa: ASSPTGQGNTGELF
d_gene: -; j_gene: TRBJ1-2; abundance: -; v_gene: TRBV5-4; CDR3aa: ASTVDSNYGYT
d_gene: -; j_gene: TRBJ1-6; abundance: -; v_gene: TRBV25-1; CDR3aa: ASSESGKLH
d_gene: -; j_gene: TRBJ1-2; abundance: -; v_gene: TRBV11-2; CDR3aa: ASSLRSESYT
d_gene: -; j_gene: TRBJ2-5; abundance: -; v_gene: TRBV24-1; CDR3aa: ATSDSYWWETQY
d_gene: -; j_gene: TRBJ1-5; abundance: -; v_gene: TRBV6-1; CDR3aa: ASSESYSNQPQH
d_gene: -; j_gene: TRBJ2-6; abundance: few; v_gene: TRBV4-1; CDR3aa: ASSPGSGGANVLT
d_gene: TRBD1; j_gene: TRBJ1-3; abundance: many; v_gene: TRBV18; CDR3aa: ASSSETGGRNTIY
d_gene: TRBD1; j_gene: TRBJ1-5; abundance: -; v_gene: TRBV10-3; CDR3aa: AISEGTGGIGAQPQH
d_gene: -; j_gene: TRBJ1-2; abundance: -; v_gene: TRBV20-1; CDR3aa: SASYGQSYGYT
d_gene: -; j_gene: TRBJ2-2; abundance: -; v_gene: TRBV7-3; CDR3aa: ASSEGQGLAGELF
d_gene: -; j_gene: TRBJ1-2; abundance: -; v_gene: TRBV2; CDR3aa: ASSEALPAGGAST
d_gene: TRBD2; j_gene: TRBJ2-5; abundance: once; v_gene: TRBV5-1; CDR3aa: ASSGGELDSRAETQY
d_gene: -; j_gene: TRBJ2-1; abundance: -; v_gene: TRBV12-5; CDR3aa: ASGLRRDEQF
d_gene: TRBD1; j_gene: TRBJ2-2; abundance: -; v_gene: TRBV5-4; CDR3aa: ASSPDRGLSTGELF
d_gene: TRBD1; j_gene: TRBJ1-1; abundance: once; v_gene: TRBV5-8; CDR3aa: ASSFQGADTEAF
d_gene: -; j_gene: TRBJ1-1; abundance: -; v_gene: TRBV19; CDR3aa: ATRQAPEAF
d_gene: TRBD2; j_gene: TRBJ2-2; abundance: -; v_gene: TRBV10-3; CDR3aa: AISESLRGGGTGELF
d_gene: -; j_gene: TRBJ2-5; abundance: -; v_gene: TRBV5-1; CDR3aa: ASSSMRAGVEETQY
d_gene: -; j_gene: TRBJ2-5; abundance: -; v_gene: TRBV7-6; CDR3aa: ASSLDRGETQY
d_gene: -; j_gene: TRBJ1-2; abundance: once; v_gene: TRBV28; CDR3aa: ASRHRAAYGYT
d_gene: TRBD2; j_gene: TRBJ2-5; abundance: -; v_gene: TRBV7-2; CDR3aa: ASSLRLAGDETQY
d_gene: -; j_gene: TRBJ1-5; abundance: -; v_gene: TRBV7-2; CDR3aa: ASSLVGGGSNQPQH